Each of the 23 T cell receptor beta chains below was sequenced from the same sample in a study of regulatory T cells in long-lasting Graves disease. CDR3-region Arm-PCR and iRepertoire HTBI primers produced the TCR beta libraries. TCRdb redid the calling of the multiplex PCR reads with MiXCR, one entry per CDR3 protein. The sample consists of about 420,000 distinct CDR3 sequences, less than 20% of them appearing once. Time point described: newly diagnosed GD, antithyroid drugs for less than 3 months. Isolated PBMC RNA provided the starting material for the TCR library. These data are also associated with another study on T cells in Graves' hyperthyroidism and ophthalmopathy.

The input for sequencing was peripheral blood mononuclear cells (PBMCs), taken at new diagnosis, from a patient treated with antithyroid drugs. The receptors were sampled from a young woman with Graves disease.

This clonotype was picked up a small number of times. The V and J genes are TRBV20-1 and TRBJ1-5; perhaps TRBD1 as D (6 bases). Germline-derived CDR1 and CDR2 are DFQATT and SNEGSKA (reference sequence). This CDR3 contains 15 residues. Trimming cost V 7 bases and J 0 bases, with 16 bases left between them. The CDR3 sequence is CSVNPRGASNQPQHF. As DNA, the CDR3 is TGCAGTGTCAACCCCAGGGGTGCTAGCAATCAGCCCCAGCATTTT.

As regards this clonotype: It differs at one base from a far larger clone, so likely a read error. The chain combines TRBV28 with TRBJ2-4; 8 bases are shared with TRBD2. V dropped 3 bases and J dropped 13; count of bases not matched to a gene: 17. In germline, CDR1 is MDHEN, CDR2 SYDVKM. The CDR3 has 16 amino acids. The CDR3 DNA is TGTGCCAGCAGTTTGCGAACTAGCGGACCCTACAATGAGCAGTACTTC. This encodes CASSLRTSGPYNEQYF.

Remarks on this clonotype: Since a much larger clone is just one base distant, this may be a read error. This CDR3 fails to terminate in the conserved phenylalanine or tryptophan, so it likely reflects a read error. The chain combines TRBV10-2 with TRBJ2-1; 7 positions agree with TRBD2. The CDR3 sequence is 15 residues long. With V trimmed by 6 bases and J by 8 bases, 13 bases remained unmatched. Germline assignment: CDR1 WSHSY and CDR2 SAAADI. CDR3 sequence reads: CASRRQGGLVDEQFL. In nucleotides, the CDR3 is TGCGCCAGCAGACGCCAGGGAGGGTTGGTCGATGAGCAGTTCCTC.

This clonotype has just a few counts. This sequence joins TRBV7-9 and TRBJ1-1; tentative D call: TRBD1 (6 bases). Trimming stripped 1 base from V and 7 bases from J, with 13 bases between. CDR3 size: 14 residues. The germline V gene has CDR1 SEHNR and CDR2 FQNEAQ (reference sequence). In DNA form, the CDR3 reads TGTGCCAGCAGCTTAGTTGGGGGCGCGGGTGAAGCTTTCTTT. It codes for CASSLVGGAGEAFF.

In its sample, this clonotype was seen a few times. The chain has TRBV6-5 and TRBJ1-4; D is perhaps TRBD1 (5 bases). Germline V gives CDR1 MNHEY, CDR2 SVGAGI. V was trimmed by 4 bases and J by 1 base, leaving 10 bases between them. CDR3 size: 15 residues. The CDR3 region is CASSFLGGTNEKLFF. The CDR3 nucleotides are TGTGCCAGCAGTTTCCTCGGGGGAACTAATGAAAAACTGTTTTTT.

This clonotype was picked up many times. The rearrangement uses TRBV6-1 and TRBJ2-5; TRBD1 or TRBD2 may be the D gene (5 bases each). The V gene lost 6 bases and the J gene lost 4 bases, with 18 bases spanning the gap. This CDR3 comprises 15 residues. CDR1 MNHNS and CDR2 SASEGT come from the germline V gene. The CDR3 DNA is TGTGCCAGCAGCCCCGGACTGTGGGACGTAGAGACCCAGTACTTC. This translates into CASSPGLWDVETQYF.

Comments on this clonotype: The junction departs from germline at one end; a sequencing error may be responsible. The chain links TRBV27 to TRBJ2-7; TRBD2 aligns across 7 bases. The CDR3 runs to 14 residues. The germline V gene encodes CDR1 MNHEY and CDR2 SMNVEV (reference sequence). CDR3: CACRPPAGVGEQYF. In DNA, the CDR3 is TGTGCCTGCAGGCCCCCCGCGGGAGTAGGCGAGCAGTACTTC.

This clonotype was counted many times. J is TRBJ2-3 and V is TRBV24-1; 8 nucleotides line up with TRBD1. The V segment lost 2 bases and the J segment 2 bases; nucleotides outside the gene matches: 8. From germline, CDR1 is KGHDR and CDR2 SFDVKD. This CDR3 region has 17 residues. The CDR3 region is CATSDSSRTGTTDTQYF. CDR3 coding DNA: TGTGCCACCAGTGATTCTTCCCGGACAGGGACCACAGATACGCAGTATTTT.

V gene TRBV20-1 combines with J gene TRBJ2-1, with 8 bases that match TRBD2. Germline lookup yields CDR1 DFQATT and CDR2 SNEGSKA (reference sequence). V was pared by 8 bases and J by 7 bases, with 10 bases of the junction left unmatched. The CDR3 is 13 residues long. The DNA of the CDR3 is TGCAGTTCACAGCGGGAGCTTGGGAATGAGCAGTTCTTC. As protein: CSSQRELGNEQFF.

This clonotype came up many times. The chain combines TRBV9 with TRBJ1-1; D is unclear. CDR1 is SGDLS, CDR2 YYNGEE, per germline. V shed 4 bases and J shed 1 base, with 14 bases lying between them. CDR3 length equals 15 residues. DNA of the CDR3: TGTGCCAGCAGCTCGGGAACCCTGGGGAACACTGAAGCTTTCTTT. This sequence encodes CASSSGTLGNTEAFF.

Ten or more counts support this clonotype. The rearrangement uses TRBV28 and TRBJ2-7, with D tentatively TRBD1 (6 bases). The germline V and J ends were trimmed by 3 bases and 2 bases, with 14 bases remaining between them. This CDR3 comprises 15 residues. Germline CDR1 MDHEN, CDR2 SYDVKM. Here the CDR3 reads CASSFLGTPTYEQYF. For the CDR3, the DNA is TGTGCCAGCAGTTTCCTCGGGACACCTACCTACGAGCAGTACTTC.

The chain joins TRBV28 to TRBJ2-7; possible D gene TRBD1, 5 bases. V shed 8 bases and J shed 2 bases, with 13 bases lying between them. The germline gives CDR1 MDHEN, CDR2 SYDVKM. This CDR3 is built from 13 residues. CDR3 region: CASRQGFTYEQYF. The CDR3 nucleotides are TGTGCCAGCCGTCAGGGTTTCACCTACGAGCAGTACTTC.

This clonotype occurred many times. The V call is TRBV28, the J call TRBJ2-5, with 8 positions matching TRBD2. With 7 bases clipped from V and 4 bases from J, the junction kept 8 bases outside the gene matches. The germline V gene encodes CDR1 MDHEN and CDR2 SYDVKM. The CDR3 is 14 residues long. The CDR3 region is CASTSRAGVETQYF. CDR3 coding DNA: TGTGCCAGCACTTCCCGAGCGGGAGTAGAGACCCAGTACTTC.

This clonotype was found many times. The CDR3 DNA sequence: TGTGCCAGCAGGCGGGGACAGATGAACACTGAAGCTTTCTTT. As protein: CASRRGQMNTEAFF. The rearrangement links TRBV12-3 or TRBV12-4 to TRBJ1-1; TRBD1 aligns across 7 bases. The CDR3 spans 14 residues. V lost 6 bases, J lost 0 bases, and 4 bases stayed unmatched.

In this sample, this clonotype turned up a few times. The V gene is TRBV7-9, the J gene TRBJ2-7; D is possibly TRBD2 (5 bases). Trimming took 5 bases from V and 2 from J, leaving 10 bases between them. This CDR3 comprises 13 residues. Germline loops: CDR1 SEHNR, CDR2 FQNEAQ (reference sequence). The CDR3 DNA reads TGTGCCAGCAGCCCGCCGCGGGCCTACGAGCAGTACTTC. As protein: CASSPPRAYEQYF.

The chain links TRBV7-9 to TRBJ1-2; no definite D call. Trimming pared 1 base from V and 4 bases from J, leaving 10 bases between. This CDR3 comprises 14 residues. The germline CDR1 and CDR2 sequences are SEHNR and FQNEAQ (reference sequence). The chain's CDR3 is CASSLEGGLYGYTF. The DNA of the CDR3 is TGTGCCAGCAGCTTAGAAGGCGGACTCTATGGCTACACCTTC.

In this sample, this clonotype turned up many times. This chain uses TRBV10-2 with TRBJ2-1, with 11 bases matching TRBD2. CDR1 is WSHSY, CDR2 SAAADI, per germline. The CDR3 is made up of 16 amino acids. V was clipped by 2 bases and J by 7 bases; unmatched bases: 7. The CDR3: CASSEVAGGPSNEQFF. In DNA, the CDR3 is TGCGCCAGCAGTGAGGTAGCGGGAGGGCCTAGTAATGAGCAGTTCTTC.

V is TRBV6-1 and J is TRBJ1-5; 8 nucleotides align to TRBD1. This CDR3 comprises 16 residues. Germline CDR1 is MNHNS and CDR2 is SASEGT. With V trimmed by 2 bases and J by 5 bases, 8 bases remained unmatched. CDR3 sequence reads: CASSEQSQGVYQPQHF. CDR3 nucleotide sequence: TGTGCCAGCAGTGAACAATCACAGGGGGTGTATCAGCCCCAGCATTTT.

This clonotype came up many times. V usage is TRBV29-1 and J usage is TRBJ2-1; 11 bases are shared with TRBD2. Per the germline V gene, CDR1 is SQVTM and CDR2 is ANQGSEA. This CDR3 has 14 residues. Losses at the gene ends were 7 bases for V and 7 bases for J; bases not matched to a gene: 9. CDR3 coding DNA: TGCAGCGCAAGACTAGCGGGAATGGGTAATGAGCAGTTCTTC. Protein: CSARLAGMGNEQFF.

The chain carries TRBV7-2 and TRBJ1-2, with D possibly being TRBD1 (5 bases). Deletions cut 4 bases from V and 0 bases from J, with 15 bases between. The V gene's germline CDR1 is SGHTA and CDR2 FQGNSA. The length of the CDR3 is 16 residues. The DNA for the CDR3 is TGTGCCAGCAGCTCCCCCCGTGGGGACCCTAACTATGGCTACACCTTC. This sequence encodes CASSSPRGDPNYGYTF.

The genes are TRBV4-3 and TRBJ2-5, with D tentatively TRBD2 (5 bases). Germline V gene data show CDR1 as LGHNA and CDR2 as YSLEER. The CDR3 covers 15 residues. V was clipped by 0 bases and J by 5 bases, with 13 bases between them. In DNA, the CDR3 is TGCGCCAGCAGCCAAGATTTGGGAGCCCCTGAGACCCAGTACTTC. It specifies CASSQDLGAPETQYF.

About this clonotype: An end of the junction differs from the germline gene, which may be a read error. V gene TRBV20-1 combines with J gene TRBJ2-1; 8 positions agree with TRBD2. Per the germline V gene, CDR1 is DFQATT and CDR2 is SNEGSKA (reference sequence). The CDR3 is made up of 11 amino acids. The CDR3 is CSARDPGLVRF. The CDR3 DNA reads as TGCAGTGCTAGAGATCCGGGACTAGTAAGATTC.

The chain is built from TRBV4-3 and TRBJ2-1; D is tentatively TRBD1 or TRBD2 (5 bases each). The ends were cut back, 3 bases at V and 10 bases at J, with 25 bases in the middle. The CDR3 spans 17 residues. The germline CDR1 and CDR2 sequences are LGHNA and YSLEER. The CDR3 is CASSQGDRRLSSYEQFF. CDR3 bases: TGCGCCAGCAGCCAGGGGGACCGACGATTGAGCTCCTACGAGCAGTTCTTC.